The rows below give T cell receptor beta chains drawn from one sample of a study of T-cell reconstitution after alpha-beta-depleted transplantation in children. TCRdb passed the PCR reads through MiXCR, listing each CDR3 protein once. Here the sample spans around 200,000 distinct CDR3 sequences, approximately 8.4% being singletons. The sequencing used PBMCs, mostly from graft donor cells, collected 360 days after TCRalphabeta/CD19-depleted stem cell transplant. These receptors were collected from a male patient between 2 and 15 years old who had a stem cell transplant for acute myeloid leukemia, so the T cells may come from the graft donor. Each CDR3 is given with its conserved first and last residue. The D gene is left open where the match is weak. Clone size appears in some rows only: once, few, many, or a class for an expanded clone.

D | size | J | V | CDR3 | DNA
NA | many | TRBJ1-5 | TRBV7-8 | CASSRGRFNQPQHF | TGTGCCAGCAGCCGTGGACGGTTCAATCAGCCCCAGCATTTT
NA | few | TRBJ2-3 | TRBV9 | CASSVGGVRGDTQYF | TGTGCCAGCAGCGTAGGGGGGGTCCGGGGAGATACGCAGTATTTT
TRBD1 | few | TRBJ2-3 | TRBV20-1 | CSARGFGDRDPDTQYF | TGCAGTGCTAGGGGGTTTGGTGACAGGGACCCAGATACGCAGTATTTT
NA | many | TRBJ2-3 | TRBV5-1 | CASSFIVGADTQYF | TGCGCCAGCAGCTTCATCGTCGGGGCAGATACGCAGTATTTT
TRBD2 | many | TRBJ2-4 | TRBV12-3/TRBV12-4 | CASSLGGNIQYF | TGTGCCAGCAGTTTGGGGGGGAACATTCAGTACTTC
NA | many | TRBJ1-3 | TRBV29-1 | CSVDAGFSGNTIYF | TGCAGCGTTGACGCGGGTTTCTCTGGAAACACCATATATTTT
NA | few | TRBJ1-2 | TRBV12-3/TRBV12-4 | CASSLRTDVYGYTF | TGTGCCAGCAGTTTAAGGACAGATGTCTATGGCTACACCTTC
TRBD2 | few | TRBJ2-7 | TRBV20-1 | CSARDPGTSGSKFYEQYF | TGCAGTGCTAGAGATCCCGGGACTAGCGGGAGTAAGTTCTACGAGCAGTACTTC
NA | few | TRBJ2-2 | TRBV18 | CASSPLEVRTGELFF | TGTGCCAGCTCACCACTGGAGGTCCGCACCGGGGAGCTGTTTTTT
TRBD2 | few | TRBJ2-1 | TRBV4-3 | CASSHLLAGDYNEQFF | TGCGCCAGCAGCCACCTCCTAGCGGGGGACTACAATGAGCAGTTCTTC
TRBD2 | few | TRBJ2-7 | TRBV4-2 | CASSQLAGGAEQYF | TGTGCCAGCAGCCAACTAGCGGGAGGTGCTGAGCAGTACTTC
TRBD2 | many | TRBJ2-3 | TRBV4-2 | CASSQVAGVGDTQYF | TGTGCCAGCAGCCAAGTCGCGGGGGTGGGAGATACGCAGTATTTT
NA | NA | TRBJ2-6 | TRBV10-3 | CAISESARSGANVLTF | TGTGCCATCAGTGAGTCCGCCAGGTCTGGGGCCAACGTCCTGACTTTC
NA | NA | TRBJ1-1 | TRBV12-3/TRBV12-4 | CASSFRGGIAEAFF | TGTGCCAGCAGTTTCAGGGGTGGGATTGCTGAAGCTTTCTTT
NA | many | TRBJ1-6 | TRBV20-1 | CSAPGQLNSPLHF | TGCAGTGCTCCCGGACAGCTCAATTCACCCCTCCACTTT
NA | many | TRBJ2-3 | TRBV11-2 | CASSRLAGGHSSTDTQYF | TGTGCCAGCAGCCGGTTAGCCGGGGGCCACTCTAGCACAGATACGCAGTATTTT
NA | many | TRBJ2-4 | TRBV4-1 | CASSQPTREAKNIQYF | TGCGCCAGCAGCCAACCTACTCGTGAGGCCAAAAACATTCAGTACTTC
NA | many | TRBJ2-2 | TRBV29-1 | CSVGIELNGELFF | TGCAGCGTGGGAATCGAACTCAACGGGGAGCTGTTTTTT
NA | many | TRBJ2-7 | TRBV6-5 | CASSYGVSYEQYF | TGTGCCAGCAGTTACGGGGTTTCCTACGAGCAGTACTTC
TRBD2 | NA | TRBJ2-3 | TRBV5-1 | CASRVLAGDADTQYF | TGCGCCAGCAGGGTGCTAGCGGGAGATGCAGATACGCAGTATTTT
NA | few | TRBJ1-5 | TRBV6-5 | CASSYSVPDSNQPQHF | TGTGCCAGCAGTTACTCAGTCCCAGATAGCAATCAGCCCCAGCATTTT
NA | many | TRBJ1-1 | TRBV7-2 | CASSQERMNTEAFF | TGTGCCAGCAGCCAAGAACGGATGAACACTGAAGCTTTCTTT
TRBD2 | NA | TRBJ2-5 | TRBV20-1 | CSARGAGGQETQYF | TGCAGTGCTAGAGGAGCGGGGGGCCAAGAGACCCAGTACTTC
TRBD1 | few | TRBJ1-1 | TRBV30 | CACRQGARTEAFF | TGTGCCTGTAGACAGGGGGCGAGGACTGAAGCTTTCTTT
NA | NA | TRBJ2-7 | TRBV6-5 | CASSTWLMWYF | TGTGCCAGCAGTACCTGGTTGATGTGGTACTTC
NA | NA | TRBJ1-5 | TRBV2 | CASSEEDGLSRSQPQHF | TGTGCCAGCAGTGAAGAGGACGGTCTGAGTCGAAGTCAGCCCCAGCATTTT
NA | NA | TRBJ2-7 | TRBV6-5 | CASSYSRRGSYEQYF | TGTGCCAGCAGTTACTCGAGGAGAGGATCCTACGAGCAGTACTTC
NA | few | TRBJ2-5 | TRBV5-1 | CASSPYREMRETQYF | TGCGCCAGCAGCCCTTACAGGGAAATGAGAGAGACCCAGTACTTC
TRBD1 | NA | TRBJ2-7 | TRBV30 | CACNPGQASYEQYF | TGTGCCTGTAACCCGGGACAGGCCTCCTACGAGCAGTACTTC
NA | many | TRBJ2-7 | TRBV29-1 | CSAGDYEQYF | TGCAGCGCCGGGGACTACGAGCAGTACTTC
NA | NA | TRBJ1-5 | TRBV10-3 | CAISESGGIYSNQPQHF | TGTGCCATCAGTGAGTCTGGGGGGATTTATAGCAATCAGCCCCAGCATTTT
NA | few | TRBJ1-6 | TRBV5-5 | CASSFEQLYNSPLHF | TGTGCCAGCAGCTTCGAACAGCTATATAATTCACCCCTCCACTTT
NA | NA | TRBJ1-6 | TRBV6-1 | CASTPWAGSYNSPLHF | TGTGCCAGCACCCCGTGGGCAGGGTCTTATAATTCACCCCTCCACTTT
NA | few | TRBJ2-6 | TRBV12-3/TRBV12-4 | CASSLAPTALSSGANVLTF | TGTGCCAGCAGTTTAGCGCCGACAGCCTTGAGCTCTGGGGCCAACGTCCTGACTTTC
NA | many | TRBJ2-1 | TRBV12-3/TRBV12-4 | CASSSGEYNEQFF | TGTGCCAGCAGCTCGGGGGAATACAATGAGCAGTTCTTC
NA | many | TRBJ2-1 | TRBV15 | CATQRGGSYNEQFF | TGTGCCACCCAACGGGGTGGTTCCTACAATGAGCAGTTCTTC
TRBD2 | NA | TRBJ2-2 | TRBV3-1 | CASSQGAGGAGELFF | TGTGCCAGCAGCCAAGGAGCGGGGGGGGCCGGGGAGCTGTTTTTT
NA | NA | TRBJ2-5 | TRBV4-3 | CASSQGLRGSQYF | TGCGCCAGCAGCCAAGGTTTACGGGGGTCCCAGTACTTC
NA | NA | TRBJ1-1 | TRBV20-1 | CSVSAPDTEAFF | TGCAGTGTTTCGGCCCCGGACACTGAAGCTTTCTTT
TRBD2 | NA | TRBJ2-7 | TRBV5-5 | CASSLDRGSVYEQYF | TGTGCCAGCAGCTTGGATCGCGGGAGTGTATACGAGCAGTACTTC
NA | many | TRBJ1-5 | TRBV7-6 | CASSSDTNQPQHF | TGTGCCAGCAGCTCGGACACCAATCAGCCCCAGCATTTT
NA | NA | TRBJ1-1 | TRBV7-3 | CASSLNRLEVFF | TGTGCCAGCAGCTTAAACAGGTTGGAAGTTTTCTTT
NA | many | TRBJ1-5 | TRBV6-5 | CASSFGQRGQPQHF | TGTGCCAGCAGTTTCGGGCAGAGGGGTCAGCCCCAGCATTTT
NA | many | TRBJ2-3 | TRBV5-1 | CASSLEGGRGSTDTQYF | TGCGCCAGCAGCTTGGAGGGGGGGCGCGGGAGCACAGATACGCAGTATTTT
NA | few | TRBJ2-5 | TRBV10-3 | CATEHAGQETQYF | TGTGCCACAGAACATGCGGGGCAAGAGACCCAGTACTTC
NA | NA | TRBJ2-3 | TRBV27 | CASSHAWSDTQYF | TGTGCCAGCAGTCACGCCTGGTCAGATACGCAGTATTTT
NA | many | TRBJ2-5 | TRBV2 | CASWPGEETQYF | TGTGCCAGCTGGCCAGGGGAGGAGACCCAGTACTTC
TRBD1 | NA | TRBJ2-7 | TRBV7-2 | CASTIGGGPFEQYF | TGTGCCAGCACCATAGGGGGCGGACCCTTCGAGCAGTACTTC
NA | many | TRBJ2-5 | TRBV20-1 | CSARVGETQYF | TGCAGTGCTCGAGTCGGAGAGACCCAGTACTTC
TRBD2 | few | TRBJ2-7 | TRBV4-1 | CASSVSSGSYEQYF | TGCGCCAGCAGCGTAAGTAGCGGGAGCTACGAGCAGTACTTC
NA | NA | TRBJ1-5 | TRBV7-2 | CASSLWGGRNQPQHF | TGTGCCAGCAGCTTATGGGGTGGCAGAAATCAGCCCCAGCATTTT